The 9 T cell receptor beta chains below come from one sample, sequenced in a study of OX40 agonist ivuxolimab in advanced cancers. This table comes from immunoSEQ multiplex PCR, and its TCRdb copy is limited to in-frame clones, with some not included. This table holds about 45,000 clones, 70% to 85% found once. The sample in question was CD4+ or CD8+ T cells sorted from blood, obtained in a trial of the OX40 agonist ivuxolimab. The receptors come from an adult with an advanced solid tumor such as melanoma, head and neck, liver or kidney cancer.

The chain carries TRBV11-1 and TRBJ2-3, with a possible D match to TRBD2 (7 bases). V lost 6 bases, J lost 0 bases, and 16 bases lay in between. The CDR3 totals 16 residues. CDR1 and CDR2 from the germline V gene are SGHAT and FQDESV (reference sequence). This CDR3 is CASRQKGGQSTDTQYF. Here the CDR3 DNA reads TGTGCCAGCAGGCAGAAGGGGGGGCAAAGCACAGATACGCAGTATTTT.

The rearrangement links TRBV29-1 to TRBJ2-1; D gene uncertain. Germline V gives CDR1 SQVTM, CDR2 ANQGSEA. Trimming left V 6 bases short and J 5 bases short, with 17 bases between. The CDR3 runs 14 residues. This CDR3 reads CSVGAYLLDNEQFF. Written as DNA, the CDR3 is TGCAGCGTGGGCGCCTACCTCCTAGACAATGAGCAGTTCTTC.

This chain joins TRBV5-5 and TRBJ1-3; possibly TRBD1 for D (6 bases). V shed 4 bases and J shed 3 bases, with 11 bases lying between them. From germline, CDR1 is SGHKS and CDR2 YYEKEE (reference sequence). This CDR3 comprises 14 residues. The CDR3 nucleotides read TGTGCCAGCAGCCCGGACAGTAGTGGAAACACCATATATTTT. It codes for CASSPDSSGNTIYF.

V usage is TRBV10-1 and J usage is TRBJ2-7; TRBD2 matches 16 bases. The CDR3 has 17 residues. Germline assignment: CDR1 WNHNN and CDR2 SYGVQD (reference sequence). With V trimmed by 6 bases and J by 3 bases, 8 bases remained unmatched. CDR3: CASRAGTSGRGVYEQYF. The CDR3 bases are TGCGCCAGCAGGGCCGGGACTAGCGGGAGGGGAGTCTACGAGCAGTACTTC.

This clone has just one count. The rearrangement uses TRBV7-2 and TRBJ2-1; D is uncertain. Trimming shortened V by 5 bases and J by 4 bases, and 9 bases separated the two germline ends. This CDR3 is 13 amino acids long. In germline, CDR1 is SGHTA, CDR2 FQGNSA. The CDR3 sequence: CASSKAEYNEQFF. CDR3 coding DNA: TGTGCCAGCAGCAAGGCGGAATACAATGAGCAGTTCTTC.

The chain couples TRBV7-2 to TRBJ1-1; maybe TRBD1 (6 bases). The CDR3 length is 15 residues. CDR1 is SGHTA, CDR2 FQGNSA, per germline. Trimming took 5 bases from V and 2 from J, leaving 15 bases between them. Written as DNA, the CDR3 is TGTGCCAGCAGCCGAGGGGGGTCCCTTAACACTGAAGCTTTCTTT. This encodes CASSRGGSLNTEAFF.

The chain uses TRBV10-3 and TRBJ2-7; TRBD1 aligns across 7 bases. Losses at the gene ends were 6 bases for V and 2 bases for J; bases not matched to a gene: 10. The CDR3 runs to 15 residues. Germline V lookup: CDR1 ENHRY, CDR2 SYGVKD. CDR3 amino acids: CAISESGTAAYEQYF. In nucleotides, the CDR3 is TGTGCCATCAGCGAATCCGGGACAGCAGCCTACGAGCAGTACTTC.

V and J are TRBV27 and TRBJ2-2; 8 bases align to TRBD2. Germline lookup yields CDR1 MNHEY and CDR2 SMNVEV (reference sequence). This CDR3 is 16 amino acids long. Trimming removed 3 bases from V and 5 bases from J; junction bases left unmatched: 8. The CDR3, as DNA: TGTGCCAGCAGTTTCGGATCGGGGGGGTCAACCGGGGAGCTGTTTTTT. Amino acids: CASSFGSGGSTGELFF.

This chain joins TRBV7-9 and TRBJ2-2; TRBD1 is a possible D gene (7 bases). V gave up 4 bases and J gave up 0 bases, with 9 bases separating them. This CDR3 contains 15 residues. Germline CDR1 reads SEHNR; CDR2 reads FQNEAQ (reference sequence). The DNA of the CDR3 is TGTGCCAGCAGCTCCAGGGGGGCGAACACCGGGGAGCTGTTTTTT. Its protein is CASSSRGANTGELFF.